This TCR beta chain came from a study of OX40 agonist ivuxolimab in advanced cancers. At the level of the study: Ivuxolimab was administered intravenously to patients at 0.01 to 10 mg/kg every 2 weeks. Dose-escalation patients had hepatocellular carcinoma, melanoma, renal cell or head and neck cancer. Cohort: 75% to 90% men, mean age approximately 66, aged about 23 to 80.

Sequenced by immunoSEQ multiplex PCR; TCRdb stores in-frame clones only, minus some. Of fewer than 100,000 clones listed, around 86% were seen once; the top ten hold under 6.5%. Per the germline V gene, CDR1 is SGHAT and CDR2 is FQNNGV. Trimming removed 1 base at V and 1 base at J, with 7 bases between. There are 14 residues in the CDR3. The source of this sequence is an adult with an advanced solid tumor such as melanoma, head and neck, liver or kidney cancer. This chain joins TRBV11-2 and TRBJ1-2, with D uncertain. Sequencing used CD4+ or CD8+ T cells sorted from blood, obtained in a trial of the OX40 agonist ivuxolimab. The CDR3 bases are TGTGCCAGCAGCTTAGGCAGCAGTAACTATGGCTACACCTTC. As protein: CASSLGSSNYGYTF.